This is a list of T cell receptor beta chains from one sample in a study of blood T cell repertoires in COVID-19. Generated by immunoSEQ multiplex PCR, the TCRdb table keeps only in-frame clones and is missing some. The sample records 150,000 to 200,000 clones, nearly 80% being singletons. The specimen was peripheral blood. All receptors derive from a woman between 65 and 79 years old with acute or convalescent COVID-19. Both conserved end residues are trimmed from each CDR3.

v_call	j_call	cdr3_aa
TRBV4-1	TRBJ1-2	ASSLEGTGRGYT
TRBV19	TRBJ2-1	ASSRLTGGVGEQF
TRBV19	TRBJ1-4	ASSTGGGEKLF
TRBV5-1	TRBJ2-5	ASSPLTSGSGGETQY
TRBV18	TRBJ1-2	ASSGSGLLYLTYGYT
TRBV2	TRBJ2-1	ASSLEIDNEQF
TRBV7-9	TRBJ2-7	ASSLADSYEQY
TRBV3-1/TRBV3-2	TRBJ2-7	ASSLQGLAGAPTYEQY
TRBV9	TRBJ2-1	ASSAHGTSGYNEQF
TRBV5-1	TRBJ2-2	ASSFAAPNTGELF
TRBV4-2	TRBJ2-1	ASSQAGLAGSRSSYNEQF
TRBV18	TRBJ1-1	ASSPQSGMNTEAF
TRBV27	TRBJ1-4	ASTEVGGGEKLF
TRBV5-4	TRBJ2-1	ASSRRLAGGEQF
TRBV28	TRBJ1-5	ASSFRDRGPIGNQPQH
TRBV27	TRBJ1-2	ASSPLQGAYGYT
TRBV5-6	TRBJ2-5	ASSVDGTGVKTQY
TRBV11-3	TRBJ2-6	ASSPGGGTHGANVLT
TRBV5-4	TRBJ2-1	ASSLVGGTYNEQF
TRBV2	TRBJ1-3	ASSERGTGNTIY
TRBV7-2	TRBJ2-1	ATSRDSSYNEQF
TRBV4-1	TRBJ2-5	ASSQFGGGGYQETQY
TRBV25-1	TRBJ2-7	ASSPPRDIASEQY
TRBV3-1/TRBV3-2	TRBJ2-3	ASSQDWGPDTQY
TRBV24-1	TRBJ2-3	ATSRDNPSPYTQY
TRBV5-4	TRBJ2-3	ASSPGRADTQY
TRBV27	TRBJ2-3	ASSWGLVTDTQY
TRBV4-1	TRBJ2-1	ASSQGLAGFYNEQF
TRBV5-1	TRBJ2-7	ASSRGTSGSVGEQY
TRBV5-6	TRBJ2-1	ASSLAGGPNNEQF
TRBV30	TRBJ1-2	AWFSTGGGYGYT
TRBV3-1/TRBV3-2	TRBJ2-1	ASSQVARLYNEQF
TRBV7-2	TRBJ2-1	ASSGPPTGYNEQF
TRBV5-1	TRBJ2-7	ASSVTSGSYEQY
TRBV4-1	TRBJ2-7	ASSLNFYSYEQY
TRBV5-8	TRBJ2-1	ASSYGGVEQF
TRBV29-1	TRBJ1-1	SAMGDRDTEAF
TRBV3-1/TRBV3-2	TRBJ2-1	ASSQLGGSFREQF